One and the same sample provided the 10 T cell receptor beta chains below, sequenced in a study of tumor-infiltrating lymphocytes in primary liver carcinoma. The researchers obtained blood RNA from unsorted whole blood and also extracted germline DNA. Starting material of 400 to 600 ng total RNA yielded TCR beta cDNA via a constant-region primer. Slightly modified ARM-PCR served as the procedure for the TCR beta libraries. These libraries came from three rounds of nested multiplex PCR. TRBV1-TRBV30 forward primers paired with a C-beta reverse primer were used in the first two PCR rounds, which ran roughly 10 cycles each. Each CDR3 protein is one row after TCRdb ran MiXCR on the multiplex PCR reads. The sample has some 200,000 distinct CDR3 sequences, about 65% seen once. Sequencing input: peripheral blood. The receptor source for this set is a woman in her sixties or seventies with primary liver carcinoma and hepatitis B virus infection.

CDR3 in DNA: TGTGCCACCAGTGATCCCCTACTGACAGAGAAAGAGACCCAGTACTTC. It translates to CATSDPLLTEKETQYF. The V and J genes are TRBV24-1 and TRBJ2-5; perhaps TRBD1 as D (5 bases). The ends were cut back, 3 bases at V and 3 bases at J, with 16 bases in the middle. CDR3 length equals 16 residues. Germline V gene data show CDR1 as KGHDR and CDR2 as SFDVKD.

Worth noting for this clonotype: This likely comes from a read error, as the CDR3 has no conserved phenylalanine or tryptophan at its end. The DNA is omitted, as the CDR3 cannot be located on it reliably, and the CDR3 follows TCRdb's listing. The chain couples TRBV29-1 to TRBJ2-7; the DNA was not compared with TRBD1, the D call given in the table. In germline, CDR1 is SQVTM, CDR2 ANQGSEA. The CDR3 has 14 residues if both end residues are counted. CDR3: CSVTEETTYGEQYI.

As for this clonotype: Here the CDR3 omits its conserved ending phenylalanine or tryptophan, so a read error is the likely source. V and J are TRBV5-1 and TRBJ2-1, with TRBD2 matching over 8 bases. V shed 5 bases and J 7 bases; nucleotides not matched to a gene: 5. The CDR3 covers 13 residues. The germline V gene has CDR1 SGHRS and CDR2 YFSETQ. CDR3: CASRLSGNNEQFL. The CDR3 nucleotides are TGCGCCAGCAGACTTAGCGGGAATAATGAGCAGTTCTTA.

This clonotype occurred many times. J is TRBJ2-1 and V is TRBV12-3 or TRBV12-4; maybe TRBD2 (5 bases). The V end lost 0 bases, the J end lost 7 bases, and 10 bases lay between the germline ends. The CDR3 is 14 residues long. CDR3: CASSLAGVRNEQFF. The CDR3 nucleotides are TGTGCCAGCAGTTTAGCGGGAGTGCGGAATGAGCAGTTCTTC.

This clonotype was seen a single time. The chain links TRBV29-1 to TRBJ2-1; tentative D call: TRBD2 (5 bases). With 0 bases removed from V and 8 bases from J, the gap between germline ends came to 29 bases. CDR3 length: 19 amino acids. CDR1 is SQVTM, CDR2 ANQGSEA, per germline. CDR3 sequence: CSVEDPLGIGRRVSDEQFF. CDR3 DNA: TGCAGCGTTGAAGATCCCCTCGGGATAGGGAGAAGGGTGAGCGATGAGCAGTTCTTC.

To note about this clonotype: Since a much larger clone is just one base distant, this may be a read error. The chain links TRBV12-3 or TRBV12-4 to TRBJ2-1, with 7 bases fitting TRBD2. This CDR3 has 18 amino acids. The CDR3 DNA reads TGTGCCAGCACCGAGGGTAGGGCTGGACTAGGCTCCTACAATGAGCAGTTGTTC. It translates to CASTEGRAGLGSYNEQLF.

The chain is built from TRBV11-1 and TRBJ2-1; D unclear. CDR1 is SGHAT, CDR2 FQDESV, per germline (reference sequence). Trimming stripped 5 bases from V and 8 bases from J, with 25 bases between. The CDR3 contains 17 residues. The CDR3 loop reads CASSQYISGTIDDEQFF. The CDR3 DNA follows: TGTGCCAGCAGCCAGTATATCTCCGGCACGATTGACGATGAGCAGTTCTTC.

This clonotype appeared a single time. This chain connects TRBV5-1 to TRBJ2-5; D is uncertain. Looked up from germline, CDR1 is SGHRS and CDR2 is YFSETQ. This CDR3 has 14 amino acids. The V end lost 2 bases, the J end lost 1 base, and 9 bases lay between the germline ends. CDR3 nucleotides: TGCGCCAGCAGCTTAACCGTGAGCCAAGAGACCCAGTACTTC. Translated, it gives CASSLTVSQETQYF.

With respect to this clonotype: It may be a read error: a sequence one base away is much more abundant. The rearrangement uses TRBV6-2 or TRBV6-3 and TRBJ2-3, with D hard to call. The ends were cut back, 2 bases at V and 0 bases at J, with 6 bases in the middle. The CDR3 spans 14 residues. In germline, CDR1 is MNHEY, CDR2 SVGEGT. The CDR3, as DNA: TGTGCCAGCAGTTACCTGACCAGCACAGATACGCAGTATTTT. It yields the protein CASSYLTSTDTQYF.

Note on this clonotype: An end of the junction does not agree with germline; a read error may underlie this. The chain recombines TRBV12-3 or TRBV12-4 with TRBJ1-1; D gene ambiguous. The length of the CDR3 is 14 residues. In DNA form, the CDR3 reads TGTGCCTGCAGTTTTCACGAGAGGGACACTGAAGCTTTCTTT. It codes for CACSFHERDTEAFF.